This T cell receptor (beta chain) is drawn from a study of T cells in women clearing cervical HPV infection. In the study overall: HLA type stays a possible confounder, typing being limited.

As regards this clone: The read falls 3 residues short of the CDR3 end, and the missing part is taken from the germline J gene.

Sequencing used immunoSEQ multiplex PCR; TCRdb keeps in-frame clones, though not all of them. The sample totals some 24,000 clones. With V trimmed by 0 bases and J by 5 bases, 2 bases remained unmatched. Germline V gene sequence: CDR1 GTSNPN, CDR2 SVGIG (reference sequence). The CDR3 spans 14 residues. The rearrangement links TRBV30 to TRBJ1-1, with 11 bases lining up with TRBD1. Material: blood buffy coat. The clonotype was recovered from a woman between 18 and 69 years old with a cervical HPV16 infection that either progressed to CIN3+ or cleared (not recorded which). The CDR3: CAWSVGQGVTEAFF. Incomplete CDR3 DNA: TGTGCCTGGAGTGTGGGACAGGGGGTTACTGAA. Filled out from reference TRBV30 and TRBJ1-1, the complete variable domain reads SQTIHQWPATLVQPVGSPLSLECTVEGTSNPNLYWYRQAAGRGLQLLFYSVGIGQISSEVPQNLSASRPQDRQFILSSKKLLLSDSGFYLCAWSVGQGVTEAFFGQGTRLTVV.